The clone carrying this TCR beta chain was seen a handful of times. Antigen: not known. Sample-barcoded 5' priming and a J-beta primer mix drove a second PCR of about 6 to 12 cycles. From each sample, at least 3 million paired-end reads containing CDR3 were obtained. MiXCR was run by TCRdb on the 5' RACE reads, yielding one entry per CDR3 protein. The repertoire holds roughly 680,000 distinct CDR3 sequences, with around 21% as singletons. The sample belongs to a study of blood T cells in healthy people across ages. Study in general: With template switching, about one barcoded beta molecule was captured per two T cells.

Overall study results and limits: It was the long-lived donors that had more naive CD4+ cells and higher diversity than aged donors.

Trimming took 6 bases from V and 1 from J, leaving 9 bases between them. CDR3 length: 14 residues. CDR1 and CDR2 (germline): SGHAT, FQNNGV. The chain employs TRBV11-2 and TRBJ1-4; D unresolved. The origin of this receptor is a man between 65 and 79 years old in good health. The sequenced sample was blood. DNA for the CDR3: TGTGCCAGCAGTGCGGGAGGAACTAATGAAAAACTGTTTTTT. As protein: CASSAGGTNEKLFF.